The 18 T cell receptor beta chains listed next were all sequenced from one sample in a study of CD8+CD57+ T cells in acquired aplastic anemia. Individuals selected for sequencing had exhibited CD8+CD57+ cell expansion on flow cytometry. CDR3 and TCR beta VDJ profiling relied on a genomic DNA template. TCRdb reprocessed the reads via MiXCR and lists one record per CDR3 protein. The sample has 200,000 or so distinct CDR3 sequences; under 55% are singletons. The sequenced material came from sorted CD4+, CD8+, or CD8+CD57+ T cells (not recorded which) from PBMCs. The receptors come from a human donor with aplastic anemia.

The genes are TRBV7-2 and TRBJ2-5; 8 bases fit TRBD1. This CDR3 has 15 residues. Per the germline V gene, CDR1 is SGHTA and CDR2 is FQGNSA. V trimming: 8 bases; J trimming: 1 base; junction bases outside the gene matches: 9. The CDR3 sequence is CASRTGTGFQETQYF. In DNA form, the CDR3 reads TGTGCCAGCCGGACCGGGACAGGCTTCCAAGAGACCCAGTACTTC. Filled out from reference TRBV7-2 and TRBJ2-5, the complete variable domain reads GAGVSQSPSNKVTEKGKDVELRCDPISGHTALYWYRQSLGQGLEFLIYFQGNSAPDKSGLPSDRFSAERTGGSVSTLTIQRTQQEDSAVYLCASRTGTGFQETQYFGPGTRLLVL.

Comment on this clonotype: Likely a read error: the CDR3 ends without its conserved phenylalanine or tryptophan. The chain combines TRBV29-1 with TRBJ1-2; TRBD1 is a possible D gene (6 bases). CDR1 and CDR2 from the germline V gene are SQVTM and ANQGSEA. This CDR3 is 14 amino acids long. V was pared by 3 bases and J by 4 bases, with 15 bases between. The CDR3 DNA is TGCAGCGTTGACGTGGGCAGGGGAGGCTATGGCTACACCTAC. It is translated as CSVDVGRGGYGYTY.

This clonotype turned up a few times. The V and J genes are TRBV11-2 and TRBJ2-1, with TRBD2 matching 10 bases. Per germline, CDR1 SGHAT and CDR2 FQNNGV. V shed 0 bases, J shed 6 bases, and the junction held 2 bases outside the gene matches. The CDR3 has 15 amino acids. In DNA form, the CDR3 reads TGTGCCAGCAGCTTAGAACTAGCGGGGCCCAATGAGCAGTTCTTC. Protein: CASSLELAGPNEQFF. Drawing the rest from reference TRBV11-2 and TRBJ2-1, the complete variable domain is EAGVAQSPRYKIIEKRQSVAFWCNPISGHATLYWYQQILGQGPKLLIQFQNNGVVDDSQLPKDRFSAERLKGVDSTLKIQPAKLEDSAVYLCASSLELAGPNEQFFGPGTRLTVL.

The chain employs TRBV7-8 and TRBJ2-5; TRBD1 aligns across 10 bases. This CDR3 spans 16 amino acids. CDR1 SGHVS and CDR2 FQNEAQ come from the germline V gene. V was pared by 5 bases and J by 3 bases, with 9 bases of the junction left unmatched. The CDR3 loop is CASSVGTGVMEETQYF. The CDR3 coding sequence is TGTGCCAGCAGCGTGGGGACAGGGGTCATGGAAGAGACCCAGTACTTC.

The rearrangement uses TRBV10-3 and TRBJ2-3; D possibly matches TRBD1 or TRBD2 (5 bases each). V was cut by 4 bases and J by 3 bases, with 8 bases left in between. Germline values: CDR1 ENHRY, CDR2 SYGVKD. This CDR3 spans 13 amino acids. The CDR3 sequence: CAISVRETDTQYF. The CDR3 nucleotides are TGTGCCATCAGTGTCAGGGAGACAGATACGCAGTATTTT.

The gene calls are TRBV10-1 and TRBJ2-1; 7 bases map to TRBD2. The CDR3 is 14 amino acids. The germline gives CDR1 WNHNN, CDR2 SYGVQD (reference sequence). The V gene end was trimmed by 3 bases and the J gene end by 4 bases; junction bases not matched to a gene: 3. The CDR3 DNA is TGCGCCAGCAGTGATTGGGGAGGGTACAATGAGCAGTTCTTC. Translating it yields CASSDWGGYNEQFF.

The V gene is TRBV7-3, the J gene TRBJ2-7; 8 nucleotides align to TRBD2. Germline values: CDR1 SGHTA, CDR2 FQGTGA. The CDR3 consists of 17 residues. With 1 base clipped from V and 0 bases from J, the junction kept 8 bases outside the gene matches. CDR3 coding DNA: TGTGCCAGCAGCTTAATGGCCGGCGGGGGGCTCTCCTACGAGCAGTACTTC. Translated: CASSLMAGGGLSYEQYF.

The CDR3 sequence is CASSYPPLTRTVPYEQYF. The CDR3 nucleotides are TGTGCCAGCAGTTACCCGCCCCTTACCCGGACAGTTCCATACGAGCAGTACTTC. The V and J genes are TRBV6-2 or TRBV6-3 and TRBJ2-7; perhaps TRBD1 as D (6 bases). The CDR3 extends over 18 amino acids. In germline, CDR1 is MNHEY, CDR2 SVGEGT. With 2 bases removed from V and 4 bases from J, the gap between germline ends came to 24 bases.

This clonotype was detected many times. The chain carries TRBV5-4 and TRBJ2-7, with D perhaps matching TRBD1 (5 bases). This CDR3 comprises 13 residues. V lost 2 bases and J lost 5, with 11 bases in between. In germline, CDR1 is SGHNT, CDR2 YYREEE (reference sequence). The CDR3 is CASSLPTEHEQYF. CDR3 coding DNA: TGTGCCAGCAGCTTACCGACAGAACACGAGCAGTACTTC. The full variable domain, completed using reference TRBV5-4 and TRBJ2-7, is ETGVTQSPTHLIKTRGQQVTLRCSSQSGHNTVSWYQQALGQGPQFIFQYYREEENGRGNFPPRFSGLQFPNYSSELNVNALELDDSALYLCASSLPTEHEQYFGPGTRLTVT.

This clonotype was detected a few times. The chain has TRBV2 and TRBJ2-2, with TRBD1 identical over 9 bases. The CDR3 covers 13 residues. V was pared by 8 bases and J by 7 bases, with 5 bases of the junction left unmatched. Germline lookup yields CDR1 SNHLY and CDR2 FYNNEI. CDR3 residues: CASEGQGIGELFF. CDR3 nucleotides: TGTGCCAGCGAGGGACAGGGAATCGGGGAGCTGTTTTTT.

This clonotype was found many times. V is TRBV7-9 and J is TRBJ2-3; D might be TRBD1 (5 bases). The ends were cut back, 4 bases at V and 0 bases at J, with 20 bases in the middle. CDR1 SEHNR and CDR2 FQNEAQ come from the germline V gene (reference sequence). The CDR3 contains 18 residues. CDR3 in amino acids: CASSSPGQAGISTDTQYF. The CDR3 DNA reads as TGTGCCAGCAGCTCGCCGGGCCAAGCAGGGATTAGCACAGATACGCAGTATTTT.

The chain joins TRBV7-3 to TRBJ2-3; TRBD1 matches at 10 bases. From germline, CDR1 is SGHTA and CDR2 FQGTGA. V was pared by 6 bases and J by 6 bases, with 9 bases of the junction left unmatched. The CDR3 runs to 15 residues. CDR3 sequence (DNA): TGTGCCAGCAGGATCGACAGGGGGCGCGGTGATACGCAGTATTTT. It is translated as CASRIDRGRGDTQYF.

Of note for this clonotype: A much larger clone lies a single base off, so this may be a read error. This chain connects TRBV9 to TRBJ2-1, with 10 positions matching TRBD2. The V gene end was trimmed by 3 bases and the J gene end by 15 bases; junction bases not matched to a gene: 12. CDR1 SGDLS and CDR2 YYNGEE come from the germline V gene. The CDR3 loop spans 14 amino acids. CDR3 in DNA: TGTGCCAGCAGCGAGGGGAGACTAGCGGGCTTCCTGTTCTTC. Encoded protein: CASSEGRLAGFLFF.

As to this clonotype: One end of the junction fails to match germline, which may point to a read error. This rearrangement joins TRBV24-1 to TRBJ2-5, with D hard to call. Germline assignment: CDR1 KGHDR and CDR2 SFDVKD. This CDR3 comprises 12 residues. For the CDR3, the DNA is TGTGCCACCGGTGATTTCCCCGAGACCCAGTACTTC. Protein product: CATGDFPETQYF.

This clonotype was seen many times. The chain joins TRBV11-2 to TRBJ2-1; D possibly uses TRBD1 or TRBD2 (5 bases each). V dropped 5 bases and J dropped 9 bases, with 14 bases sitting between them. Germline V lookup: CDR1 SGHAT, CDR2 FQNNGV. This CDR3 comprises 13 residues. DNA for the CDR3: TGTGCCAGCAGCCGGGTTTCTGGGGGTGAGCAGTTCTTC. As protein: CASSRVSGGEQFF.

About this clonotype: At one end the junction does not follow the germline gene, possibly because of a read error. The chain employs TRBV29-1 and TRBJ2-4, with 9 bases fitting TRBD1. The CDR3 length is 14 residues. Germline V gene lookup returns CDR1 SQVTM and CDR2 ANQGSEA. DNA of the CDR3: TGCAGCGTGAAACAGGGGGCGGCCAAACACATTCAGTATTTC. Residues: CSVKQGAAKHIQYF.

This clonotype was seen many times. The chain joins TRBV7-2 to TRBJ2-1, with D tentatively TRBD2 (6 bases). Germline assignment: CDR1 SGHTA and CDR2 FQGNSA. V lost 7 bases, J lost 0 bases, and 13 bases lay in between. The CDR3 is 15 amino acids. The CDR3 spells CASTLIADSYNEQFF. The CDR3 region has the DNA TGTGCCAGCACCCTTATAGCGGACTCCTACAATGAGCAGTTCTTC.

The chain combines TRBV5-4 with TRBJ2-7; D call uncertain. The CDR3 totals 13 residues. Trimming stripped 8 bases from V and 1 base from J, with 13 bases between. The germline gives CDR1 SGHNT, CDR2 YYREEE (reference sequence). In DNA form, the CDR3 reads TGTGCCAGTAGTCTCAGGTTTTCCTACGAGCAGTACTTC. This translates into CASSLRFSYEQYF.